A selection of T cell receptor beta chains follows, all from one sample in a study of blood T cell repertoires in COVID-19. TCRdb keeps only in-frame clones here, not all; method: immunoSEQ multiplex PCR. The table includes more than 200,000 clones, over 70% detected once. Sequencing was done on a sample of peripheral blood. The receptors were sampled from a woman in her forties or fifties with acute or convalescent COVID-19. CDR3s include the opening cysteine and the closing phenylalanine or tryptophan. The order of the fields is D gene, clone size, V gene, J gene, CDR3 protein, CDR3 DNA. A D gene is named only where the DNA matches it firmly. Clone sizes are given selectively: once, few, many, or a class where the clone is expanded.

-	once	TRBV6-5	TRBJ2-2	CASSYEDRSSGELFF	TGTGCCAGCAGTTACGAAGACAGGTCCAGCGGGGAGCTGTTTTTT
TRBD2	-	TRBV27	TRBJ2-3	CASSPISIKREKDTQYF	TGTGCCAGCAGCCCTATCTCCATTAAGCGGGAGAAAGATACGCAGTATTTT
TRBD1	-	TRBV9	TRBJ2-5	CASSFGTGQETQYF	TGTGCCAGCAGCTTTGGGACAGGCCAAGAGACCCAGTACTTC
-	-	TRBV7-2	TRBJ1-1	CASSQAFKNTEAFF	TGTGCCAGCAGCCAAGCGTTTAAGAACACTGAAGCTTTCTTT
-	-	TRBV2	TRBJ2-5	CASRYRETTQGTQYF	TGTGCCAGCAGATACCGGGAGACGACGCAGGGGACCCAGTACTTC
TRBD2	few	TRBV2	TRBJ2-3	CASSPRTRIENTQYF	TGTGCCAGCAGCCCTAGGACTAGAATTGAGAATACGCAGTATTTT
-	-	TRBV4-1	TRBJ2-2	CASSQESRTGELFF	TGCGCCAGCAGCCAAGAATCTCGGACCGGGGAGCTGTTTTTT
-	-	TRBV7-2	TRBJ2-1	CASSLSGFNEQFF	TGTGCCAGCAGCTTAAGCGGGTTCAATGAGCAGTTCTTC
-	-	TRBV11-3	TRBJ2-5	CASSLAFRVGQETQYF	TGTGCCAGCAGCTTAGCCTTCCGGGTCGGCCAAGAGACCCAGTACTTC
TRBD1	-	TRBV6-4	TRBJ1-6	CASSAKGQGNSPLHF	TGTGCCAGCAGTGCGAAGGGACAGGGTAATTCACCCCTCCACTTT
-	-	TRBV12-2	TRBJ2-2	CASRLVYAAAGELFF	TGTGCAAGTCGCTTAGTTTATGCGGCCGCCGGGGAGCTGTTTTTT
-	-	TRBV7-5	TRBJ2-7	CARSLGGGIYEQYF	TGTGCCAGAAGCTTAGGAGGGGGAATCTACGAGCAGTACTTC
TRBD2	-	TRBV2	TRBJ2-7	CASGLVLSYEQYF	TGTGCCAGCGGACTAGTCTTATCCTACGAGCAGTACTTC
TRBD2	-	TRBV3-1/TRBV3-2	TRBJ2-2	CASSLTSGNTGELFF	TGTGCCAGCAGCCTTACTAGCGGGAACACCGGGGAGCTGTTTTTT
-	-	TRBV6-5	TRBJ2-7	CASRQTSYEQYF	TGTGCCAGTAGACAGACCTCCTACGAGCAGTACTTC
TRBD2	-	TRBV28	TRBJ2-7	CASMRTSGTYEQYF	TGTGCCAGCATGAGGACTAGCGGGACCTACGAGCAGTACTTC
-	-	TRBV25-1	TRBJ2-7	CASRTTDSYEQYF	TGTGCCAGCAGGACGACAGATTCCTACGAGCAGTACTTC
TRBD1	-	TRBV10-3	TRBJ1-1	CAISESYLPSGTGGSYTEAFF	TGTGCCATCAGTGAGTCGTACTTACCCTCCGGGACAGGGGGTAGTTACACTGAAGCTTTCTTT
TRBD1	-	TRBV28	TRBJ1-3	CASSLTGAGNTIYF	TGTGCCAGCAGTTTGACAGGGGCTGGAAACACCATATATTTT
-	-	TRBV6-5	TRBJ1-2	CASSILTGTYTF	TGTGCCAGCAGTATTCTTACAGGGACCTACACCTTC